Each of the 16 T cell receptor beta chains below was sequenced from the same sample in a study of cytomegalovirus exposure and HLA in healthy donors. The study ran its PCR with 60 Vbeta and 13 Jbeta primers. The protocol was immunoSEQ multiplex PCR, while the TCRdb copy is restricted to in-frame clones and leaves out a portion. The repertoire holds around 130,000 clones, with roughly 8.3% as singletons. Sequencing was performed on PBMCs. The receptors were sampled from a man aged 35 to 55 in good health and CMV-seronegative.

This clone was observed a few times. This sequence joins TRBV5-4 and TRBJ2-7, with D perhaps matching TRBD2 (5 bases). Germline CDR1 reads SGHNT; CDR2 reads YYREEE (reference sequence). V lost 2 bases to trimming and J lost 2 bases, with 11 bases between them. The CDR3 consists of 14 residues. The CDR3 DNA is TGTGCCAGCAGCTTAGGACGCGGGCCCTACGAGCAGTACTTC. Its translation is CASSLGRGPYEQYF.

This clone was seen a handful of times. This CDR3 reads CASSRQPNTEAFF. For the CDR3, the DNA is TGTGCCAGCTCGAGACAGCCGAACACTGAAGCTTTCTTT. The gene calls are TRBV7-8 and TRBJ1-1, with D maybe TRBD1 (5 bases). Germline-derived CDR1 and CDR2 are SGHVS and FQNEAQ. The V end lost 8 bases, the J end lost 1 base, and 11 bases lay between the germline ends. CDR3 size: 13 residues.

A few counts support this clone. The CDR3 sequence is CASSLLATYNEQFF. Written as DNA, the CDR3 is TGCGCCAGCAGCTTGCTAGCTACCTACAATGAGCAGTTCTTC. The gene calls are TRBV5-1 and TRBJ2-1; tentatively, D is TRBD2 (5 bases). The germline V gene encodes CDR1 SGHRS and CDR2 YFSETQ. This CDR3 spans 14 amino acids. V was shortened by 1 base and J by 2 bases, with 7 bases between the two germline ends.

In the case of this clone: The same CDR3 arises from other DNA sequences in this sample as well. The chain carries TRBV13 and TRBJ1-6; possibly TRBD1 for D (5 bases). Deletions cut 0 bases from V and 6 bases from J, with 6 bases between. The germline V gene encodes CDR1 PRHDT and CDR2 FYEKMQ (reference sequence). CDR3 length equals 14 residues. The CDR3 here is CASSLGQGNSPLHF. The CDR3 nucleotides are TGTGCCAGCAGCTTAGGTCAGGGTAATTCACCCCTCCACTTT.

This clone was seen a few times. V usage is TRBV5-4 and J usage is TRBJ2-2; weak D call: TRBD2 (5 bases). This CDR3 comprises 15 residues. V lost 3 bases, J lost 7 bases, and 16 bases lay in between. Germline CDR1 is SGHNT and CDR2 is YYREEE (reference sequence). CDR3 sequence: CASSSLGDQDGELFF. The CDR3 coding sequence is TGTGCCAGCAGCTCACTCGGGGATCAGGACGGGGAGCTGTTTTTT.

The chain employs TRBV6-5 and TRBJ2-5, with D possibly being TRBD1 (6 bases). The closer fit of TRBJ2-7 to the DNA end suggests the J call may be wrong. Germline CDR1 is MNHEY and CDR2 is SVGAGI. The CDR3 covers 12 residues. CDR3 sequence (DNA): TGTGCCAGCAGTTTCACAGGGATCGAGCAGTACTTC. It translates to CASSFTGIEQYF.

This clone was counted a few times. The rearrangement uses TRBV4-3 and TRBJ1-6; D call uncertain. CDR1 and CDR2 from the germline V gene are LGHNA and YSLEER. The CDR3 has 15 residues. The ends were cut back, 0 bases at V and 7 bases at J, with 10 bases in the middle. CDR3 coding DNA: TGCGCCAGCAGCCAAGATTGGGCAGCCAATTCACCCCTCCACTTT. Its protein is CASSQDWAANSPLHF.

The chain uses TRBV7-2 and TRBJ2-1, with D possibly being TRBD1 (5 bases). The CDR3 length is 16 residues. Germline V lookup: CDR1 SGHTA, CDR2 FQGNSA. The ends were cut back, 3 bases at V and 0 bases at J, with 12 bases in the middle. The CDR3 region is CASSFAGHPSYNEQFF. The CDR3 DNA sequence: TGTGCCAGCAGCTTTGCCGGACACCCCTCCTACAATGAGCAGTTCTTC.

The chain carries TRBV13 and TRBJ2-7; a weak D match, TRBD1 (5 bases). CDR1 and CDR2 from the germline V gene are PRHDT and FYEKMQ (reference sequence). The V gene lost 2 bases and the J gene lost 1 base, with 6 bases spanning the gap. The CDR3 sequence is 13 residues long. CDR3 loop: CASSLQGSYEQYV. The CDR3 bases are TGTGCCAGCAGCTTACAGGGTTCCTACGAGCAGTACGTC.

The sample holds a few counts of this clone. The gene calls are TRBV25-1 and TRBJ1-6; D remains ambiguous. The CDR3 is 17 residues long. The V end was cut by 3 bases, the J end by 1 base, with 13 bases between. Germline CDR1 MGHDK, CDR2 SYGVNS. The CDR3 sequence: CASSDPDVVSYNSPLHF. The DNA of the CDR3 is TGTGCCAGCAGTGACCCCGATGTAGTTTCCTATAATTCACCCCTCCACTTT.

This clone turned up a few times. The rearrangement uses TRBV12-5 and TRBJ2-1; TRBD2 agrees at 7 bases. Unmatched junction bases numbered 8, after V lost 0 bases and J lost 6 bases. This CDR3 is built from 16 residues. The germline CDR1 and CDR2 sequences are LGHNT and FRNRAP. CDR3 bases: TGTGCTAGTGGTTTGGTAGAAGCGGGGTCGATCAATGAGCAGTTCTTC. Translated, it gives CASGLVEAGSINEQFF.

This clone was observed a handful of times. This chain joins TRBV10-3 and TRBJ1-2; tentative D call: TRBD1 (6 bases). Germline V gives CDR1 ENHRY, CDR2 SYGVKD. Trimming took off 3 bases at V and 5 bases at J, with 13 bases between the two ends. The CDR3 is 14 amino acids. Here the CDR3 DNA reads TGTGCCATCAGTGAACAGGGAGAAGGGTATGGCTACACCTTC. Its translation is CAISEQGEGYGYTF.

In its sample, this clone was seen a few times. The V gene is TRBV6-1, the J gene TRBJ2-5, with D possibly being TRBD1 (5 bases). The assigned J gene may be wrong: the sequence end matches TRBJ2-7 better. From germline, CDR1 is MNHNS and CDR2 SASEGT. CDR3 length equals 13 residues. Here the CDR3 DNA reads TGTGCCAGCAGTGAAACAGGTTCCTACGAGCAGTACTTC. Translation gives CASSETGSYEQYF.

In its sample, this clone was seen a few times. The gene calls are TRBV5-6 and TRBJ1-3; D might be TRBD1 (5 bases). Trimming took off 3 bases at V and 2 bases at J, with 12 bases between the two ends. CDR1 is SGHDT, CDR2 YYEEEE, per germline. CDR3 length: 15 residues. The CDR3 nucleotides read TGTGCCAGCAGCTCGGGGGGGGAAACTGGAAACACCATATATTTT. Translation gives CASSSGGETGNTIYF.

The chain joins TRBV7-2 to TRBJ2-7; D may be TRBD2 (5 bases). CDR3 length equals 13 residues. Germline V gives CDR1 SGHTA, CDR2 FQGNSA. Trimming took off 1 base at V and 9 bases at J, with 13 bases between the two ends. The CDR3 spells CASSLEQDSGQYF. CDR3 coding DNA: TGTGCCAGCAGCTTAGAGCAGGACTCGGGGCAGTACTTC.

The chain carries TRBV5-4 and TRBJ1-2; TRBD1 matches 8 bases. Germline loops: CDR1 SGHNT, CDR2 YYREEE (reference sequence). This CDR3 spans 15 amino acids. V gave up 3 bases and J gave up 8 bases; unmatched junction bases: 12. DNA of the CDR3: TGTGCCAGCAGCTCGGACGACAGGGGTCTGAGGGGCTACACCTTC. Translation: CASSSDDRGLRGYTF.